This TCR beta chain was recorded in a study of T cell changes during pregnancy in multiple sclerosis. This clone was found many times. The assay was immunoSEQ multiplex PCR, and TCRdb's table has in-frame clones only and misses some. The sample carries about 27,000 clones, 88% recorded once. The sequences come from CD8+ T cells from peripheral blood mononuclear cells, collected in the second trimester of pregnancy. The origin of this receptor is a female donor with multiple sclerosis, enrolled in a pregnancy study.

The CDR3, as DNA: TGTGCCAGTAGTATTCAGGGGGACTTTGGCTACACCTTC. Translating it yields CASSIQGDFGYTF. This chain uses TRBV19 with TRBJ1-2; 7 bases agree with TRBD1. V shed 3 bases, J shed 7 bases, and the junction held 5 bases outside the gene matches. CDR1 LNHDA and CDR2 SQIVND come from the germline V gene (reference sequence). This CDR3 has 13 amino acids.